The sequence of this T cell receptor (beta chain) was determined in a study of cytomegalovirus exposure and HLA in healthy donors. Study-level points and caveats: Sequencing depth across donors, presence/absence analyses assumed, was roughly uniform. Per a later analysis, 15,000 to 20,000 TCR beta sequences showed association with HLA alleles at 0.05 false discovery rate. The authors later found most CMV-associated TCR beta chains appeared HLA-restricted. An observed cluster of highly shared sequence variants was recorded as a likely sequencing artifact.

Researchers ran the PCR with 60 Vbeta and 13 Jbeta primers. Measured with immunoSEQ multiplex PCR; TCRdb has only the in-frame clones, and not every one. The sample yields some 100,000 clones, 65% to 80% seen once. To note about this clone: Its antigen is undetermined.

The CDR3 sequence is 12 residues long. Germline V lookup: CDR1 MNHEY, CDR2 SVGAGI. Trimming stripped 2 bases from V and 5 bases from J, with 7 bases between. The sequence came from a female donor in good health and CMV-seronegative. Specimen: PBMCs. The J gene is TRBJ2-7, the V gene TRBV6-5; no reliable D call. The CDR3 sequence: CASSYPPDEQYF. In nucleotides, the CDR3 is TGTGCCAGCAGTTACCCCCCGGACGAGCAGTACTTC.